A single TCR beta chain is shown here with its context. The entry originates in a study of CD8+ T cells in alopecia areata. Germline CDR1 GTSNPN, CDR2 SVGIG (reference sequence). The germline V and J ends were trimmed by 0 bases and 7 bases, with 12 bases remaining between them. The CDR3 has 14 residues. Following RNA extraction, reverse transcription yielded cDNA that acted as the sequencing template. Generated by immunoSEQ multiplex PCR, the TCRdb table keeps only in-frame clones and is missing some. This sample has about 140,000 clones, with 40% to 55% found just once. V is TRBV30 and J is TRBJ1-4; D unclear. The sequence came from a human donor with alopecia areata. The sample was CD4+ T cells sorted from blood, taken at week 0. The CDR3 bases are TGTGCCTGGAGTGTCACATCGGGGATTGAAAAACTGTTTTTT. Translated: CAWSVTSGIEKLFF.